These 4 T cell receptor beta chains share one sample of origin, sequenced in a study of cytomegalovirus exposure and HLA in healthy donors. PCR used 60 Vbeta primers and 13 Jbeta primers. Sequencing used immunoSEQ multiplex PCR; TCRdb keeps in-frame clones, though not all of them. This table has over 50,000 clones, about 90% appearing once. Material: PBMCs. The source is a man aged 25-40 years in good health and CMV-seropositive.

The chain is built from TRBV5-6 and TRBJ1-1; D call uncertain. The CDR3 sequence is 15 residues long. V lost 0 bases to trimming and J lost 4 bases, with 13 bases between them. Germline CDR1 SGHDT, CDR2 YYEEEE. This chain's CDR3 is CASSLVEEAGTEAFF. DNA of the CDR3: TGTGCCAGCAGCTTGGTAGAGGAAGCGGGCACTGAAGCTTTCTTT. Drawing the rest from reference TRBV5-6 and TRBJ1-1, the complete variable domain is DAGVTQSPTHLIKTRGQQVTLRCSPKSGHDTVSWYQQALGQGPQFIFQYYEEEERQRGNFPDRFSGHQFPNYSSELNVNALLLGDSALYLCASSLVEEAGTEAFFGQGTRLTVV.

This clone was counted once. The chain joins TRBV15 to TRBJ2-1; TRBD2 agrees at 7 bases. From germline, CDR1 is LNHNV and CDR2 YYDKDF (reference sequence). The V and J ends lost 0 bases and 6 bases, in that order; junction bases with no gene match: 5. CDR3 size: 15 residues. CDR3 in DNA: TGTGCCACCAGCAGAGATACCGGGAGGCGCAATGAGCAGTTCTTC. It codes for CATSRDTGRRNEQFF.

The V gene is TRBV2, the J gene TRBJ2-5, with TRBD2 identical over 14 bases. The J call could be wrong; TRBJ2-7 is a better fit for the DNA end. The CDR3 is 16 amino acids. Germline-derived CDR1 and CDR2 are SNHLY and FYNNEI. DNA of the CDR3: TGTGCCGCATCCCCGGGACTAGCGGGGGCACCCTACGAGCAGTACTTC. It codes for CAASPGLAGAPYEQYF.

J is TRBJ1-1 and V is TRBV7-9; TRBD1 might be the D (6 bases). Germline values: CDR1 SEHNR, CDR2 FQNEAQ (reference sequence). CDR3 length equals 16 residues. The ends were cut back, 7 bases at V and 5 bases at J, with 23 bases in the middle. In DNA form, the CDR3 reads TGTGCCAGCACCTCTAGAACGGCGGGGGGCAGAACTGAAGCTTTCTTT. Its protein is CASTSRTAGGRTEAFF.